One TCR beta chain is described in this entry. The data are from a study of Ad26.COV2.S vaccination and SARS-CoV-2 variants. Germline-derived CDR1 and CDR2 are SGHTA and FQGTGA. The junction had 12 bases not matched to a gene; V was cut back by 6 bases and J by 6 bases. The length of the CDR3 is 15 residues. The protocol was immunoSEQ multiplex PCR, while the TCRdb copy is restricted to in-frame clones and leaves out a portion. The table includes about 98,000 clones, around three quarters detected once. The specimen was peripheral blood, collected after recovery from COVID-19. The chain combines TRBV7-3 with TRBJ2-7; 9 bases agree with TRBD1. The receptor's source is a human donor who had recovered from COVID-19. CDR3 protein: CASRRPGQGLFEQYF. The CDR3 nucleotides are TGTGCCAGCAGACGGCCGGGACAGGGTCTTTTCGAGCAGTACTTC.